The T cell receptor (beta chain) under discussion was sequenced for a study of control samples from healthy donors and cancer patients. Germline CDR1 reads SGHTS; CDR2 reads YDEGEE. The ends were cut back, 2 bases at V and 4 bases at J, with 6 bases in the middle. The CDR3 consists of 12 residues. Sequencing was performed with immunoSEQ multiplex PCR; in TCRdb, only in-frame clones are kept and a portion is missing. Of about 86,000 clones in the sample, less than 90% were seen once. Source material: PBMCs. The TCR was taken from a woman in her fifties or sixties with colorectal cancer. V is TRBV5-8 and J is TRBJ1-1, with D perhaps matching TRBD1 (5 bases). CDR3 region: CASSFGGTEAFF. CDR3 DNA sequence: TGTGCCAGCAGCTTCGGGGGCACTGAAGCTTTCTTT.